This T cell receptor beta chain was found in a study of shared clonotypes between healthy human individuals. At the level of the study: Plates per donor: three CD4 naive, three CD4 memory, two CD8 naive, one CD8 memory.

Profiled with immunoSEQ multiplex PCR; TCRdb holds only in-frame clones, not every one. The repertoire holds over a million clones, with approximately 96% as singletons. A word on this clone: The antigen is unknown.

Study-wide results and caveats: Investigators expected sequencing depth to affect clonotype sharing among donors. Generally, estimated richness proved larger in naive subsets than it did in memory subsets.

The CDR3 has 15 residues. V lost 4 bases, J lost 1 base, and 13 bases lay in between. The V gene's germline CDR1 is SGHRS and CDR2 YFSETQ. The sequence derives from a man aged 25-45 years in good health. Input material: naive CD4+ T cells sorted from blood. Subset in this sample: CD45RA+ positively selected. J is TRBJ2-3 and V is TRBV5-1, with a tentative D call TRBD2 (6 bases). CDR3 bases: TGCGCCAGCAGCCTCGGGAGAGCTGGCACAGATACGCAGTATTTT. The encoded protein is CASSLGRAGTDTQYF.